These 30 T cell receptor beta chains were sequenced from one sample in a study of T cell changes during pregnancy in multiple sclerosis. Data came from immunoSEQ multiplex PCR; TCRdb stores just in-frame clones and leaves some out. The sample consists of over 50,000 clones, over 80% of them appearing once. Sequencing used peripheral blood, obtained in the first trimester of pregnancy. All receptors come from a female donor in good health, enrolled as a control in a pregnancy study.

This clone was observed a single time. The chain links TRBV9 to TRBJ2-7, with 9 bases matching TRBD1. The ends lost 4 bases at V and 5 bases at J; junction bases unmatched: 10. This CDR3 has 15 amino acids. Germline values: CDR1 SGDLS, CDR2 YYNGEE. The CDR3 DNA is TGTGCCAGCAGCCCGACGGACAGGGGTATCCACGAGCAGTACTTC. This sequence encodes CASSPTDRGIHEQYF.

CDR3 DNA sequence: TGTGCCAGCAGTGCCCGGACAGGGGAGAATTCACCCCTCCACTTT. It codes for CASSARTGENSPLHF. The V call is TRBV2, the J call TRBJ1-6; 9 positions match TRBD1. The CDR3 sequence is 15 residues long. The V and J ends lost 4 bases and 7 bases, in that order; junction bases with no gene match: 5. The germline gives CDR1 SNHLY, CDR2 FYNNEI.

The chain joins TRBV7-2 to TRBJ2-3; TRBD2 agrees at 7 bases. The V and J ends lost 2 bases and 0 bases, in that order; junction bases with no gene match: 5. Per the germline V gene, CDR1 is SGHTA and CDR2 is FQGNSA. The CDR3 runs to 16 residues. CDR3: CASSLRGDPSTDTQYF. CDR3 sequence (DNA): TGTGCCAGCAGCTTACGGGGGGACCCTAGCACAGATACGCAGTATTTT.

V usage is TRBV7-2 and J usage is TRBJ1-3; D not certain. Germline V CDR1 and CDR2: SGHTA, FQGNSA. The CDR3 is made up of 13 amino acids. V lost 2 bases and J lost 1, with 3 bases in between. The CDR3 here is CASSLQSGNTIYF. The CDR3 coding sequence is TGTGCCAGCAGCTTACAATCTGGAAACACCATATATTTT.

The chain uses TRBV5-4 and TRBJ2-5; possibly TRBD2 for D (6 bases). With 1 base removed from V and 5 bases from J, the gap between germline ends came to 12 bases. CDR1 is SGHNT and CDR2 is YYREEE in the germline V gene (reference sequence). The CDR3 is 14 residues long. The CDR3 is CASSLTSSGETQYF. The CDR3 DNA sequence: TGTGCCAGCAGCTTGACTAGCAGTGGGGAGACCCAGTACTTC.

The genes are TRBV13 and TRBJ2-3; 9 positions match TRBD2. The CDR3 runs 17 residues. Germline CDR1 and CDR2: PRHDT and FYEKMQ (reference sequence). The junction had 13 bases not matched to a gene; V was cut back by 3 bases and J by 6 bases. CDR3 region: CASSFPASRGGRDTQYF. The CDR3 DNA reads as TGTGCCAGCAGCTTTCCTGCCTCGCGGGGGGGTCGGGATACGCAGTATTTT.

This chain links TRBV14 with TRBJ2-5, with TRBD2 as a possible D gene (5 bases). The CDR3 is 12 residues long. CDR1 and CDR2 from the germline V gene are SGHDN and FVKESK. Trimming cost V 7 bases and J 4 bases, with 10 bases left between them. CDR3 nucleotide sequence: TGTGCCAGCAACCAGGCGGGAGAGACCCAGTACTTC. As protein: CASNQAGETQYF.

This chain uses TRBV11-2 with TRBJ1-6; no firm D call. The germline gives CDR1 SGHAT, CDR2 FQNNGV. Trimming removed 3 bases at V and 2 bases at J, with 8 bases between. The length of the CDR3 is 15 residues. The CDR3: CASSFEGAYNSPLHF. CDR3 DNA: TGTGCCAGCAGCTTCGAGGGAGCCTATAATTCACCCCTCCACTTT.

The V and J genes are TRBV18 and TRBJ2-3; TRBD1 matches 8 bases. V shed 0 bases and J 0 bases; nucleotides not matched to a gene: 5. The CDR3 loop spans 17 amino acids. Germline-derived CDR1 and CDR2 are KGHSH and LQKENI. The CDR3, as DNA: TGTGCCAGCTCACCACCGACAGGGGCGAGTAGCACAGATACGCAGTATTTT. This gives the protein CASSPPTGASSTDTQYF. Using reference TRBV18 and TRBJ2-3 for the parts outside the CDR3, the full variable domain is NAGVMQNPRHLVRRRGQEARLRCSPMKGHSHVYWYRQLPEEGLKFMVYLQKENIIDESGMPKERFSAEFPKEGPSILRIQQVVRGDSAAYFCASSPPTGASSTDTQYFGPGTRLTVL.

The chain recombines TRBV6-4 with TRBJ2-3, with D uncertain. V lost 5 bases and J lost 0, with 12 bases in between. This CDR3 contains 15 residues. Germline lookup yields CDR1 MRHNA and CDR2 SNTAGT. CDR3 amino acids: CASSTSVTSTDTQYF. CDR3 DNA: TGTGCCAGCAGTACCAGCGTTACAAGCACAGATACGCAGTATTTT.

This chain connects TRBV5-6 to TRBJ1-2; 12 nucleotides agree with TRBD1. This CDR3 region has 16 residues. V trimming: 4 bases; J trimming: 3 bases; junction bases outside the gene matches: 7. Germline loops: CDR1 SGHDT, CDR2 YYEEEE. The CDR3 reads CASSLPGQGAHYGYTF. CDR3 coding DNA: TGTGCCAGCAGCCTACCGGGACAGGGGGCGCACTATGGCTACACCTTC.

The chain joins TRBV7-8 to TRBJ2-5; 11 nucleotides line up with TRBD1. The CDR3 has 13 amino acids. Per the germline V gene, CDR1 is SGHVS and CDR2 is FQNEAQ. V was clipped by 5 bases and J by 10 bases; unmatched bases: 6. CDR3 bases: TGTGCCAGCAGCGGGACAGGGGGGGGGAGCCAGTACTTC. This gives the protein CASSGTGGGSQYF.

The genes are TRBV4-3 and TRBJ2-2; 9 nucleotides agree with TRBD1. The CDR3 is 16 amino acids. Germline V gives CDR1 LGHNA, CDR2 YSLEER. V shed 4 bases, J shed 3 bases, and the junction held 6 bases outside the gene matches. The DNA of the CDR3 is TGCGCCAGCAGCCCGAACAGGGGGCCTCACACCGGGGAGCTGTTTTTT. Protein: CASSPNRGPHTGELFF.

CDR3 residues: CASSQSTGQNSYEQYF. DNA for the CDR3: TGCGCCAGCAGTCAATCGACGGGACAGAACTCCTACGAGCAGTACTTC. The chain links TRBV23-1 to TRBJ2-7; 7 positions agree with TRBD1. TRBV23-1 is annotated as an ORF whose role is uncertain. The CDR3 has 16 amino acids. V trimming: 0 bases; J trimming: 0 bases; junction bases outside the gene matches: 5.

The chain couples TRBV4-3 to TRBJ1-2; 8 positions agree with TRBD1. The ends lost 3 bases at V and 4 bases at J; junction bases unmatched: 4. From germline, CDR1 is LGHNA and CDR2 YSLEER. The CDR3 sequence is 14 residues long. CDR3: CASSQADRAYGYTF. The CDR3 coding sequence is TGCGCCAGCAGCCAGGCGGACAGGGCCTATGGCTACACCTTC.

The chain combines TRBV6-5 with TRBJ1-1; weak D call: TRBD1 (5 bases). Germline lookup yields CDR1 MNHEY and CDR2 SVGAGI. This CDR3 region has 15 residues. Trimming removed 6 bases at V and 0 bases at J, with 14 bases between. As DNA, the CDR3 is TGTGCCAGCAGGGGGGGACGGCCCATGAACACTGAAGCTTTCTTT. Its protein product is CASRGGRPMNTEAFF.

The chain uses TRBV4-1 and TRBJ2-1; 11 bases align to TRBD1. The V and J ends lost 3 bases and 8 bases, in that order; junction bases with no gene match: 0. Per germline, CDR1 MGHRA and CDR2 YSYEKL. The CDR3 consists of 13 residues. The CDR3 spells CASSQDRGHEQFF. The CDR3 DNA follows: TGCGCCAGCAGCCAGGACAGGGGGCATGAGCAGTTCTTC.

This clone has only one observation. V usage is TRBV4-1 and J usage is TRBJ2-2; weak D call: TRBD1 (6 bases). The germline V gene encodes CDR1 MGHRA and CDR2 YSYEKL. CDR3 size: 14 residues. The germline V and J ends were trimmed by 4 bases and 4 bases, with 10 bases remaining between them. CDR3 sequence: CASSPRTVTGELFF. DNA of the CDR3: TGCGCCAGCAGCCCCCGGACAGTCACCGGGGAGCTGTTTTTT.

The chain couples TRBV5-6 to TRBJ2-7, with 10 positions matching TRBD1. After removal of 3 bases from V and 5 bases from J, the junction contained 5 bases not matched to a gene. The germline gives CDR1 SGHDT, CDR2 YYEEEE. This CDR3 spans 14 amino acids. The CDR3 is CASSSGTGVHEQYF. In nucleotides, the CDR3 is TGTGCCAGCAGCTCCGGGACAGGGGTCCACGAGCAGTACTTC.

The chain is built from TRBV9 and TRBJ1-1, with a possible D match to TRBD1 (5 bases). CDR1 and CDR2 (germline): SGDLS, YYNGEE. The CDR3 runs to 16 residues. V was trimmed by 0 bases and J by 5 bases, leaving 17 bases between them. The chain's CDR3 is CASSVGGVGGGTEAFF. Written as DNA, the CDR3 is TGTGCCAGCAGCGTAGGTGGGGTCGGGGGAGGTACTGAAGCTTTCTTT.

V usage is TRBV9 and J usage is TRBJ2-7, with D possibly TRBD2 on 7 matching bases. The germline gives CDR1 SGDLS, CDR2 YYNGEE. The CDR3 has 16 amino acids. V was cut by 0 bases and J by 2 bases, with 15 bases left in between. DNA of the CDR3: TGTGCCAGCAGCGTAGCTGGAGGGGGGGGACCCTACGAGCAGTACTTC. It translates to CASSVAGGGGPYEQYF.

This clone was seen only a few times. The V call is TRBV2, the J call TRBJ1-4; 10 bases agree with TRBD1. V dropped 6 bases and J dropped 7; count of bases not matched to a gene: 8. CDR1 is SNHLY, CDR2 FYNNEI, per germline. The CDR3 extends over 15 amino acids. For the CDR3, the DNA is TGTGCCAGCAGATTGGGGGACAGGGGAAGTGAAAAACTGTTTTTT. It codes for CASRLGDRGSEKLFF.

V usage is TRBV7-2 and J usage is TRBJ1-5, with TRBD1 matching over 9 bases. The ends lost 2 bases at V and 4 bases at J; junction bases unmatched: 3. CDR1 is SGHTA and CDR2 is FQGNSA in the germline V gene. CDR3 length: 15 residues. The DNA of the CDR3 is TGTGCCAGCAGCTTATTAGGGACAGGGAATCAGCCCCAGCATTTT. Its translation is CASSLLGTGNQPQHF.

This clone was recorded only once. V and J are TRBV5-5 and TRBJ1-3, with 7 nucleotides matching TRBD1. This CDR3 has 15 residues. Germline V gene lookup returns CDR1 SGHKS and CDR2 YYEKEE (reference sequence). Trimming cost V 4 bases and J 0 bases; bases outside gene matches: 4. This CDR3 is CASSPGQVSGNTIYF. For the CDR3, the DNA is TGTGCCAGCAGCCCCGGACAGGTCTCTGGAAACACCATATATTTT.

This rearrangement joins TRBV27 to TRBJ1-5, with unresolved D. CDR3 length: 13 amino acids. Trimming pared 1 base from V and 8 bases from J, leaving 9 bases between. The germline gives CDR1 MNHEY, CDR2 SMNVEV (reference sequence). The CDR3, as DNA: TGTGCCAGCAGTTTATTTAAAGAGAAGCCCCAGCATTTT. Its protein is CASSLFKEKPQHF.

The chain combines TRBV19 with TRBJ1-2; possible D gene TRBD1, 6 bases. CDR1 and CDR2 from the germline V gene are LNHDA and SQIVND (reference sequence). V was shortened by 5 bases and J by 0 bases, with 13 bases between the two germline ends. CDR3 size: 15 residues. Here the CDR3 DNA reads TGTGCCAGTAGTCCTCGACAGGCTACTAACTATGGCTACACCTTC. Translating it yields CASSPRQATNYGYTF.

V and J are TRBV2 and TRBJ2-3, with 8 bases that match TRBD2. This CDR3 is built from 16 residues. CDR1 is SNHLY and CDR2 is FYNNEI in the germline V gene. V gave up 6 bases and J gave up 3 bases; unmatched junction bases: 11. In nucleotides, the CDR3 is TGTGCCAGCAGAGCCTCGGGACTAGTTTTGACAGATACGCAGTATTTT. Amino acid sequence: CASRASGLVLTDTQYF.

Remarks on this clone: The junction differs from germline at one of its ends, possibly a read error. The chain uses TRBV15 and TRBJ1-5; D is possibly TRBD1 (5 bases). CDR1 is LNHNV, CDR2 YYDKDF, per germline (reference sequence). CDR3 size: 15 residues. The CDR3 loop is CATSRDRQGNQAQHF. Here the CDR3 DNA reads TGTGCCACCAGCAGAGATCGCCAGGGTAATCAGGCCCAGCATTTT.

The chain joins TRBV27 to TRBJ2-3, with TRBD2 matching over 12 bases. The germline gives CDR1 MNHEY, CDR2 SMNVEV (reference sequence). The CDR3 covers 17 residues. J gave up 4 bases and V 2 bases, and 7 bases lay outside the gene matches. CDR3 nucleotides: TGTGCCAGCAGTTTAGAGGCTAGCGGGGGGGTCCCAGATACGCAGTATTTT. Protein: CASSLEASGGVPDTQYF.

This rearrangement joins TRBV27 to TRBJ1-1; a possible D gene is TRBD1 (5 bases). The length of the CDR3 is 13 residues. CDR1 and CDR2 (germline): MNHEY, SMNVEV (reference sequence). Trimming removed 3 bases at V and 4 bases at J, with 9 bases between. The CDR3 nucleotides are TGTGCCAGCAGTTTCCTCGGGGGCACTGAAGCTTTCTTT. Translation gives CASSFLGGTEAFF.